A selection of T cell receptor beta chains follows, all from one sample in a study of blood T cell repertoires in COVID-19. Some clones are missing from TCRdb's copy, which holds only in-frame ones; the method was immunoSEQ multiplex PCR. The data show 470,000 or so clones, 87% seen once. The material sequenced was PBMCs or T cells enriched from blood (not recorded which). These receptors were obtained from a woman aged 18-29 years with acute COVID-19. Each CDR3 is given with its conserved first and last residue. D genes are given only for firm matches. Expanded clones get a size class; other rows say once, few or many, or leave the size out.

v_gene,d_gene,abundance,j_gene,len,CDR3nt,CDR3aa
TRBV6-2/TRBV6-3,-,-,TRBJ2-3,16,TGTGCCAGCAGTTACGAGGTTCAGGGATTTACAGATACGCAGTATTTT,CASSYEVQGFTDTQYF
TRBV6-4,TRBD1,-,TRBJ1-3,18,TGTGCCAGCAGTGACTTGGAGGGGGCCCGTTACTCTGGAAACACCATATATTTT,CASSDLEGARYSGNTIYF
TRBV2,-,-,TRBJ1-2,14,TGTGCCAGCAGTGAAGTTGTTCGGGGTAACGGCTACACCTTC,CASSEVVRGNGYTF
TRBV27,TRBD2,-,TRBJ2-1,15,TGTGCCAGCAGTTTCACTAGCGGGGGGAACAATGAGCAGTTCTTC,CASSFTSGGNNEQFF
TRBV7-9,-,-,TRBJ2-7,14,TGTGCCAGCAGCTTAGGAGGAACGGCACGGGAGCAGTACTTC,CASSLGGTAREQYF
TRBV29-1,TRBD1,-,TRBJ1-5,15,TGCAGCGTTGTAGGTATTGGACAGGGAGATCAGCCCCAGCATTTT,CSVVGIGQGDQPQHF
TRBV7-2,-,-,TRBJ2-5,13,TGTGCCAGCAGCTTAGGTGAGGCAGAGACCCAGTACTTC,CASSLGEAETQYF
TRBV3-1/TRBV3-2,-,-,TRBJ1-1,15,TGTGCCAGCAGCCCCATGAACAGGGTCAACACTGAAGCTTTCTTT,CASSPMNRVNTEAFF
TRBV6-2/TRBV6-3,-,once,TRBJ1-2,13,TGTGCCAGCAGTCCAGTGCCCGCATATGGCTACACCTTC,CASSPVPAYGYTF
TRBV11-2,TRBD2,-,TRBJ2-7,15,TGTGCCAGCAGTTTAGCGGGAGGGCCGTTCTACGAGCAGTACTTC,CASSLAGGPFYEQYF
TRBV19,-,-,TRBJ1-1,16,TGTGCCAGTAGTATAAGGGGAGGGAAGAGGAACACTGAAGCTTTCTTT,CASSIRGGKRNTEAFF
TRBV28,TRBD2,-,TRBJ2-5,14,TGTGCCAGCAGTTTTCTAGCGGAGCAAGAGACCCAGTACTTC,CASSFLAEQETQYF
TRBV29-1,-,-,TRBJ1-2,12,TGCAGCGTTGCAGGGTCCGGGTATGGCTACACCTTC,CSVAGSGYGYTF
TRBV6-1,-,-,TRBJ2-2,14,TGTGCCAGCAGAAAGGGACAGAACACCGGGGAGCTGTTTTTT,CASRKGQNTGELFF
TRBV19,-,-,TRBJ2-1,15,TGTGCCAGTAGTACCCGGACTACCAACTACAATGAGCAGTTCTTC,CASSTRTTNYNEQFF
TRBV5-1,-,-,TRBJ1-4,15,TGCGCCAGCAGCTTGAATCCAGGGGCGGATGAAAAACTGTTTTTT,CASSLNPGADEKLFF
TRBV6-4,-,-,TRBJ1-5,14,TGTGCCAGCAGTTCGCTGCCGGGGAATCAGCCCCAGCATTTT,CASSSLPGNQPQHF
TRBV6-1,TRBD2,-,TRBJ2-1,17,TGTGCCAGCAGTGAAGGCCGACTAGCGACACGCCCGGGTCAGCAGTTCTTC,CASSEGRLATRPGQQFF
TRBV5-5,-,-,TRBJ1-1,14,TGTGCCAGCAGTTTTCGAGGGGAGGACACTGAAGCTTTCTTT,CASSFRGEDTEAFF
TRBV9,-,-,TRBJ2-1,15,TGTGCCAGCAGCGTAGTGGGCGCCCCCTACAATGAGCAGTTCTTC,CASSVVGAPYNEQFF
TRBV6-5,-,-,TRBJ1-4,14,TGTGCCAGCAGCCCGGGGGGTCTTGGTGAAAAACTGTTTTTT,CASSPGGLGEKLFF
TRBV6-1,-,-,TRBJ2-1,16,TGTGCCAGCAGTGGGGAACTAGCTACCCGGTTGTTCGTCCAGTTCTTC,CASSGELATRLFVQFF
TRBV28,TRBD1,-,TRBJ1-5,15,TGTGCCAGCAGGACAGGGGGCGGACGCAATCAGCCCCAGCATTTT,CASRTGGGRNQPQHF
TRBV9,-,-,TRBJ1-6,14,TGTGCCAGCAGCCCTAGCTCCTATAATTCACCCCTCCACTTT,CASSPSSYNSPLHF
TRBV2,-,-,TRBJ2-2,15,TGTGCCAGCAGTGAAGGGACAGTAAACACCGGGGAGCTGTTTTTT,CASSEGTVNTGELFF
TRBV7-9,-,-,TRBJ1-6,15,TGTGCCAGCAGCTCTCCGGGACACACTTCTTCTCCCCTCCACTTT,CASSSPGHTSSPLHF
TRBV11-3,-,-,TRBJ1-1,13,TGTGCCAGCAGCCCAGGGTCCGGAACTGAAGCTTTCTTT,CASSPGSGTEAFF
TRBV19,TRBD2,-,TRBJ2-7,14,TGTGCCAGTAGCCCGCGGGAGTGGGAATCCGAGCAGTACTTC,CASSPREWESEQYF
TRBV7-9,TRBD1,-,TRBJ1-2,13,TGTGCCAGCAGCACTACAGGGGACTATGGCTACACCTTC,CASSTTGDYGYTF
TRBV5-1,TRBD2,-,TRBJ2-1,14,TGCGCCAGCAGCCCTGCGGGGGGCCTGTTTGAGCAGTTCTTC,CASSPAGGLFEQFF
TRBV12-3/TRBV12-4,-,-,TRBJ2-7,12,TGTGCCAGCAGCCACACTAGCTACGAGCAGTACTTC,CASSHTSYEQYF
TRBV6-5,-,-,TRBJ2-7,16,TGTGCCAGCAGTTATTCGTTCTCAGGCCGACCCTACGAGCAGTACTTC,CASSYSFSGRPYEQYF
TRBV12-5,TRBD2,-,TRBJ2-3,15,TGTGCTAGTCCTCGTAGCGGGGGGGCCGGAGATACGCAGTATTTT,CASPRSGGAGDTQYF
TRBV7-8,-,-,TRBJ2-3,12,TGTGCCAGCAGCCCATTCACAGATACGCAGTATTTT,CASSPFTDTQYF
TRBV19,-,few,TRBJ2-7,14,TGTGCCAGCTCTCCGGCCGCGAAGTCAGGCGAGCAGTACTTC,CASSPAAKSGEQYF
TRBV12-3/TRBV12-4,-,-,TRBJ1-2,12,TGTGCCAGCAGTTTTTCGGGCTATGGCTACACCTTC,CASSFSGYGYTF
TRBV12-3/TRBV12-4,-,-,TRBJ1-2,12,TGTGCCAGCAGTTCGACAGTGTATGGCTACACCTTC,CASSSTVYGYTF
TRBV7-2,TRBD1,-,TRBJ1-3,17,TGTGCCAGCAGCTTAGCCTTCCAGGGGGCGTATGGAAACACCATATATTTT,CASSLAFQGAYGNTIYF
TRBV7-9,TRBD1,-,TRBJ1-2,16,TGTGCCAGCAGCCTATATGACCGGACAGGGCACTATGGCTACACCTTC,CASSLYDRTGHYGYTF
TRBV27,-,-,TRBJ1-2,13,TGTGCCAGCAGTTTACTGGGGGCCCATGGCTACACCTTC,CASSLLGAHGYTF
TRBV27,TRBD2,-,TRBJ2-7,15,TGTGCCAGCAGTTTAGGTAGCGGGAGGATATACGAGCAGTACTTC,CASSLGSGRIYEQYF
TRBV3-1/TRBV3-2,-,-,TRBJ2-1,13,TGTGCCAGCAGCCAAGTTGCCGGGAATGAGCAGTTCTTC,CASSQVAGNEQFF
TRBV5-4,-,-,TRBJ1-1,15,TGTGCCAGCAGCTTACTTTACCAGGGGAACACTGAAGCTTTCTTT,CASSLLYQGNTEAFF
TRBV7-9,-,-,TRBJ1-1,12,TGTGCCAGCAGCCGAGAGGGCACTGAAGCTTTCTTT,CASSREGTEAFF
TRBV24-1,-,-,TRBJ1-2,15,TGTGCCACCAGTGAGTTGCTGGGGGCCCTCTATGGCTACACCTTC,CATSELLGALYGYTF
TRBV6-5,TRBD1,-,TRBJ2-1,14,TGTGCCAGCAGTTATTCGACAGGGGGGGATGAGCAGTTCTTC,CASSYSTGGDEQFF
TRBV9,-,-,TRBJ1-1,13,TGTGCCAGCAGCGTAGGGGGAGCCACTGAAGCTTTCTTT,CASSVGGATEAFF
TRBV27,-,-,TRBJ2-5,16,TGTGCCAGCAGTCCCCGCCCGCTAGCGACACAAGAGACCCAGTACTTC,CASSPRPLATQETQYF
TRBV10-1,-,-,TRBJ2-2,14,TGCGCCAGCAGTGAAACAGGGAACACCGGGGAGCTGTTTTTT,CASSETGNTGELFF
TRBV7-9,-,-,TRBJ1-2,13,TGTGCCAGCAGCCCAGGCCCTCCCTATGGCTACACCTTC,CASSPGPPYGYTF
TRBV30,-,-,TRBJ1-2,13,TGTGCCTGGAGTGTACAAGGGGCTCAGGGCTACACCTTC,CAWSVQGAQGYTF
TRBV3-1/TRBV3-2,-,-,TRBJ2-5,14,TGTGCCAGCAGCCAAGATGGGTCGCGGGAGACCCAGTACTTC,CASSQDGSRETQYF
TRBV19,-,few,TRBJ1-2,12,TGTGCCATTTACAGGGAGGGCTATGGCTACACCTTC,CAIYREGYGYTF
TRBV18,-,few,TRBJ1-1,14,TGTGCCAGCTCACCGAGGGCAGTGAACACTGAAGCTTTCTTT,CASSPRAVNTEAFF
TRBV21-1,-,-,TRBJ1-2,15,TGTGCCAGCAGCAAGGCTACAGGGTATAATTATGGCTACACCTTC,CASSKATGYNYGYTF
TRBV28,-,-,TRBJ1-2,13,TGTGCCAGCAGTTTAGCATTGGGGCATGGCTACACCTTC,CASSLALGHGYTF
TRBV7-2,TRBD2,-,TRBJ2-3,15,TGTGCCAGCAGCGACACTAGCGGGAGAACAGATACGCAGTATTTT,CASSDTSGRTDTQYF
TRBV9,TRBD2,once,TRBJ2-2,18,TGTGCCAGCAGCGTAGCGAGCGGGAGGCCAGCGAACACCGGGGAGCTGTTTTTT,CASSVASGRPANTGELFF
TRBV14,-,-,TRBJ1-2,15,TGTGCCAGCAGCCAAGTGGTCTCAGGCGACGATGGCTACACCTTC,CASSQVVSGDDGYTF
TRBV12-5,TRBD2,-,TRBJ2-1,15,TGTGCTAGTGGTGGACTAGCGGAACTCTACAATGAGCAGTTCTTC,CASGGLAELYNEQFF